The 21 T cell receptor beta chains listed next were all sequenced from one sample in a study of control samples from healthy donors and cancer patients. The data were produced by immunoSEQ multiplex PCR, yet TCRdb's version contains in-frame clones alone and is incomplete. This sample has about 100,000 clones, with approximately 84% found just once. Input material: blood. The source of these receptors is a woman in her forties or fifties in good health.

This rearrangement joins TRBV7-9 to TRBJ1-2; 8 bases match TRBD1. The CDR3 is 14 residues long. Germline trimming cut 0 bases from V and 7 bases from J; bases unmatched to any gene: 4. Germline assignment: CDR1 SEHNR and CDR2 FQNEAQ (reference sequence). The CDR3 region is CASSLAQGAFGYTF. In nucleotides, the CDR3 is TGTGCCAGCAGCTTAGCCCAGGGGGCCTTTGGCTACACCTTC.

V gene TRBV6-5 combines with J gene TRBJ1-6; 7 nucleotides line up with TRBD1. The V segment lost 2 bases and the J segment 6 bases; nucleotides outside the gene matches: 4. The CDR3 loop spans 15 amino acids. The germline CDR1 and CDR2 sequences are MNHEY and SVGAGI. In DNA, the CDR3 is TGTGCCAGCAGTTACCTGGGACAGACTAATTCACCCCTCCACTTT. Amino acids: CASSYLGQTNSPLHF.

This clone appeared a single time. CDR3 protein: CASSQISGSTDTQYF. The CDR3 region has the DNA TGCGCCAGCAGCCAGATTAGCGGGAGCACAGATACGCAGTATTTT. This rearrangement joins TRBV4-3 to TRBJ2-3; 7 nucleotides line up with TRBD2. Trimming took 3 bases from V and 0 from J; bases not matched to a gene: 3. Germline V gene sequence: CDR1 LGHNA, CDR2 YSLEER. The CDR3 has 15 residues.

This clone was detected once. This rearrangement joins TRBV28 to TRBJ2-7; no reliable D call. This CDR3 region has 13 residues. Trimming stripped 7 bases from V and 3 bases from J, with 13 bases between. The germline gives CDR1 MDHEN, CDR2 SYDVKM. This CDR3 reads CASNRADLYEQYV. The DNA for the CDR3 is TGTGCCAGCAATCGCGCTGACCTCTACGAGCAGTACGTC.

J is TRBJ1-5 and V is TRBV27, with D tentatively TRBD1 (6 bases). CDR3 length equals 15 residues. Deletions cut 8 bases from V and 2 bases from J, with 16 bases between. CDR1 is MNHEY and CDR2 is SMNVEV in the germline V gene (reference sequence). CDR3 bases: TGTGCCAGCCGGGCGGGGGGCAAAGGCAATCAGCCCCAGCATTTT. This encodes CASRAGGKGNQPQHF.

The chain combines TRBV5-6 with TRBJ1-1; TRBD1 is a possible D gene (6 bases). Germline V gene data show CDR1 as SGHDT and CDR2 as YYEEEE. There are 17 residues in the CDR3. V lost 1 base to trimming and J lost 1 base, with 17 bases between them. CDR3 sequence: CASSLLAGVRGNTEAFF. DNA of the CDR3: TGTGCCAGCAGCTTGTTAGCAGGGGTAAGGGGGAACACTGAAGCTTTCTTT.

V usage is TRBV7-2 and J usage is TRBJ1-2, with TRBD1 identical over 7 bases. This CDR3 has 13 residues. Germline loops: CDR1 SGHTA, CDR2 FQGNSA. Germline trimming cut 2 bases from V and 9 bases from J; bases unmatched to any gene: 6. The CDR3: CASSLTQGESYTF. The CDR3 DNA is TGTGCCAGCAGCTTAACCCAGGGGGAGAGCTACACCTTC.

The rearrangement joins TRBV24-1 to TRBJ1-2; a weak D match, TRBD1 (6 bases). From germline, CDR1 is KGHDR and CDR2 SFDVKD. V was clipped by 3 bases and J by 7 bases, with 11 bases between them. The CDR3 is 13 amino acids. This CDR3 is CATSDPQDSGYTF. CDR3 DNA sequence: TGTGCCACCAGTGATCCCCAGGACAGTGGCTACACCTTC.

In DNA form, the CDR3 reads TGCAGCTTCCGATACAATGAGCAGTTCTTC. Translation gives CSFRYNEQFF. The chain combines TRBV29-1 with TRBJ2-1, with D hard to call. Trimming took 8 bases from V and 4 from J, leaving 6 bases between them. Germline-derived CDR1 and CDR2 are SQVTM and ANQGSEA. The CDR3 is 10 amino acids.

The V gene is TRBV15, the J gene TRBJ2-1, with TRBD2 identical over 9 bases. Losses at the gene ends were 1 base for V and 0 bases for J; bases not matched to a gene: 1. Germline V gives CDR1 LNHNV, CDR2 YYDKDF (reference sequence). The CDR3 is 16 amino acids. The CDR3 sequence: CATSRVGLASYNEQFF. In DNA form, the CDR3 reads TGTGCCACCAGCAGAGTGGGACTAGCCTCCTACAATGAGCAGTTCTTC.

The chain uses TRBV20-1 and TRBJ2-5, with D hard to call. CDR1 DFQATT and CDR2 SNEGSKA come from the germline V gene (reference sequence). Trimming shortened V by 0 bases and J by 4 bases, and 3 bases separated the two germline ends. The CDR3 extends over 11 amino acids. The DNA of the CDR3 is TGCAGTGCTAGAGATTTAGAGACCCAGTACTTC. Its protein is CSARDLETQYF.

In its sample, this clone was seen once. The V gene is TRBV30, the J gene TRBJ2-7; D is unclear. This CDR3 region has 12 residues. Germline lookup yields CDR1 GTSNPN and CDR2 SVGIG (reference sequence). V was pared by 3 bases and J by 5 bases, with 11 bases between. CDR3 sequence: CAWRSSAHEQYF. CDR3 sequence (DNA): TGTGCCTGGAGGTCCTCAGCCCACGAGCAGTACTTC. Supplemented by reference TRBV30 and TRBJ2-7, the full variable domain reads SQTIHQWPATLVQPVGSPLSLECTVEGTSNPNLYWYRQAAGRGLQLLFYSVGIGQISSEVPQNLSASRPQDRQFILSSKKLLLSDSGFYLCAWRSSAHEQYFGPGTRLTVT.

This CDR3 is CASSVSINYGYTF. Here the CDR3 DNA reads TGTGCCAGCAGTGTTAGTATTAACTATGGCTACACCTTC. V is TRBV2 and J is TRBJ1-2; no clear D gene. V lost 4 bases, J lost 1 base, and 7 bases lay in between. The CDR3 is 13 amino acids. Germline CDR1 SNHLY, CDR2 FYNNEI.

The table lists this clone with a few counts. The rearrangement joins TRBV7-3 to TRBJ1-1; possibly TRBD1 for D (5 bases). V dropped 4 bases and J dropped 5 bases, with 14 bases sitting between them. CDR3 length: 14 amino acids. Germline V gene data show CDR1 as SGHTA and CDR2 as FQGTGA. In nucleotides, the CDR3 is TGTGCCAGCAGCTCCCTCGGGTGGGGGACTGAAGCTTTCTTT. Its protein is CASSSLGWGTEAFF.

This chain connects TRBV18 to TRBJ2-1; D gene uncertain. The ends were cut back, 6 bases at V and 5 bases at J, with 5 bases in the middle. The CDR3 has 11 residues. Germline CDR1 is KGHSH and CDR2 is LQKENI. The CDR3 DNA follows: TGTGCCAGCTCTCCCGACAATGAGCAGTTCTTC. Amino acid sequence: CASSPDNEQFF.

In its sample, this clone was seen a few times. V usage is TRBV10-1 and J usage is TRBJ1-1, with D tentatively TRBD1 (6 bases). This CDR3 comprises 13 residues. The V gene's germline CDR1 is WNHNN and CDR2 SYGVQD (reference sequence). V shed 6 bases and J shed 1 base, with 9 bases lying between them. CDR3 coding DNA: TGCGCCAGCAGCGGACAGAGGAACACTGAAGCTTTCTTT. This encodes CASSGQRNTEAFF.

The chain carries TRBV7-9 and TRBJ1-5; D uncertain. The V end was cut by 5 bases, the J end by 0 bases, with 11 bases between. Germline CDR1 is SEHNR and CDR2 is FQNEAQ (reference sequence). The CDR3 is made up of 15 amino acids. The CDR3: CASSMDGLSNQPQHF. CDR3 in DNA: TGTGCCAGCAGCATGGACGGGCTTAGCAATCAGCCCCAGCATTTT.

The V gene is TRBV6-2 or TRBV6-3, the J gene TRBJ2-3; D perhaps matches TRBD2 (5 bases). The CDR3 contains 14 residues. The V gene's germline CDR1 is MNHEY and CDR2 SVGEGT. V lost 2 bases, J lost 3 bases, and 9 bases lay in between. As DNA, the CDR3 is TGTGCCAGCAGTTACCCGGACTCAACAGATACGCAGTATTTT. Its protein is CASSYPDSTDTQYF.

The J gene is TRBJ1-3, the V gene TRBV11-2, with unresolved D. Per the germline V gene, CDR1 is SGHAT and CDR2 is FQNNGV. V dropped 5 bases and J dropped 4 bases, with 21 bases sitting between them. CDR3 length equals 17 residues. The DNA for the CDR3 is TGTGCCAGCAGCCCTTCTTACGGCGCCGCTGACGGAAACACCATATATTTT. As protein: CASSPSYGAADGNTIYF.

The chain joins TRBV7-3 to TRBJ2-2; perhaps D is TRBD1 or TRBD2 (7 bases each). This CDR3 region has 15 residues. CDR1 is SGHTA, CDR2 FQGTGA, per germline. The germline V and J ends were trimmed by 4 bases and 5 bases, with 14 bases remaining between them. The CDR3 DNA follows: TGTGCCAGCAGCTCTGACAGGGAGGGGACCGGGGAGCTGTTTTTT. Translating it yields CASSSDREGTGELFF.

The V and J genes are TRBV7-6 and TRBJ2-2, with D uncertain. Germline values: CDR1 SGHVS, CDR2 FNYEAQ. This CDR3 comprises 16 residues. Trimming removed 4 bases from V and 2 bases from J, with 14 bases in between. The CDR3 loop is CASSSVSGINTGELFF. DNA of the CDR3: TGTGCCAGCAGCTCTGTCTCGGGTATTAACACCGGGGAGCTGTTTTTT.